The clone carrying this T cell receptor beta chain was counted a few times. The data were obtained in a study of Graves' ophthalmopathy and Graves' hyperthyroidism. Study summary: The blood sample was drawn at first diagnosis and before any treatment.

V lost 4 bases and J lost 2, with 14 bases in between. Per the germline V gene, CDR1 is MNHNS and CDR2 is SASEGT. CDR3 length equals 15 residues. Transcripts of RNA were the source for amplifying TCR beta CDR3 regions. HTBI primers were used in a first-round RT-PCR, which preceded a second-round multiplex PCR. One entry per CDR3 protein results from TCRdb running MiXCR on the multiplex PCR reads. The profile shows about 640,000 distinct CDR3 sequences, over 40% of them singletons. Diagnostic conclusions were grounded in clinical symptoms, serum thyroxine, TRAb, thyroid ultrasound and orbital computed tomography.

This chain links TRBV6-1 with TRBJ1-2; D unclear. This sequence originates from an adult man with Graves' ophthalmopathy. Sequenced material: peripheral blood. CDR3 nucleotides: TGTGCCAGCAGTGTCAACACGCTACTAAACTATGGCTACACCTTC. It codes for CASSVNTLLNYGYTF.